A single sample is the source of the 16 T cell receptor beta chains below, sequenced in a study of cytotoxic CD8 clonotypes in ibrutinib-treated CLL. Repertoires were generated with immunoSEQ multiplex PCR, while TCRdb's copy carries only in-frame clones and drops some. The repertoire holds approximately 67,000 clones, with 80% as singletons. Sample: PBMCs, taken at disease progression, from a patient treated with ibrutinib. The receptors were sampled from a human donor with chronic lymphocytic leukemia.

The V and J genes are TRBV5-1 and TRBJ2-5, with 11 positions matching TRBD2. V gave up 2 bases and J gave up 1 base; unmatched junction bases: 7. The V gene's germline CDR1 is SGHRS and CDR2 YFSETQ. The CDR3 runs to 17 residues. The CDR3 DNA reads as TGCGCCAGCAGCTTCGGTGGGACTAGCGGATTCCAAGAGACCCAGTACTTC. Translation: CASSFGGTSGFQETQYF.

V usage is TRBV28 and J usage is TRBJ1-2, with unresolved D. CDR3 length: 13 amino acids. The germline CDR1 and CDR2 sequences are MDHEN and SYDVKM. V was pared by 6 bases and J by 3 bases, with 11 bases between. Written as DNA, the CDR3 is TGTGCCAGCAGCCCATTCTGGGACTATGGCTACACCTTC. Translated: CASSPFWDYGYTF.

This clone was detected only a few times. This sequence joins TRBV7-9 and TRBJ1-6, with TRBD1 as a possible D gene (5 bases). Trimming stripped 5 bases from V and 0 bases from J, with 14 bases between. The CDR3 length is 17 residues. Germline V gives CDR1 SEHNR, CDR2 FQNEAQ (reference sequence). CDR3 sequence: CASSQQTDSSYNSPLHF. DNA for the CDR3: TGTGCCAGCAGCCAACAGACAGACAGCTCCTATAATTCACCCCTCCACTTT.

The genes are TRBV5-4 and TRBJ1-1; 7 nucleotides line up with TRBD1. The junction had 18 bases not matched to a gene; V was cut back by 6 bases and J by 4 bases. The CDR3 is 17 amino acids. Germline loops: CDR1 SGHNT, CDR2 YYREEE (reference sequence). The CDR3 reads CASTGESGQAGGTEAFF. The CDR3 DNA follows: TGTGCCAGCACTGGGGAAAGTGGACAGGCGGGGGGCACTGAAGCTTTCTTT.

The V call is TRBV25-1, the J call TRBJ2-7; D gene uncertain. The CDR3 covers 12 residues. V gave up 3 bases and J gave up 6 bases, with 9 bases separating them. Germline loops: CDR1 MGHDK, CDR2 SYGVNS. The CDR3 region has the DNA TGTGCCAGCAGTGATATTAGGCCCGAGCAGTACTTC. As protein: CASSDIRPEQYF.

The genes are TRBV27 and TRBJ2-5; D may be TRBD2 (5 bases). The CDR3 totals 14 residues. V shed 6 bases and J shed 5 bases, with 16 bases lying between them. In germline, CDR1 is MNHEY, CDR2 SMNVEV (reference sequence). DNA of the CDR3: TGTGCCAGCAGCCGATACGGGGATGACGAGACCCAGTACTTC. It codes for CASSRYGDDETQYF.

This chain connects TRBV11-2 to TRBJ2-5; TRBD1 matches 9 bases. Germline values: CDR1 SGHAT, CDR2 FQNNGV. The trim removed 4 bases at V and 4 bases at J, leaving 4 bases unmatched. The CDR3 runs to 14 residues. The CDR3 nucleotides are TGTGCCAGCAGCTCTCGGGGACAGGGAGAGACCCAGTACTTC. Its translation: CASSSRGQGETQYF.

This chain connects TRBV11-2 to TRBJ1-2; D call uncertain. The germline V gene has CDR1 SGHAT and CDR2 FQNNGV. The CDR3 has 13 residues. V was shortened by 3 bases and J by 9 bases, with 14 bases between the two germline ends. The CDR3 DNA follows: TGTGCCAGCAGCTTCACCGGGAGTGTAAGCTACACCTTC. Translating gives CASSFTGSVSYTF.

This rearrangement joins TRBV29-1 to TRBJ1-4; D remains unclear. This CDR3 has 14 residues. From germline, CDR1 is SQVTM and CDR2 ANQGSEA. V was cut by 6 bases and J by 4 bases, with 15 bases left in between. CDR3 protein: CSVAGPIGNEKLFF. The CDR3 bases are TGCAGCGTGGCTGGACCGATTGGTAATGAAAAACTGTTTTTT.

The rearrangement uses TRBV6-4 and TRBJ2-3; D may match TRBD1 or TRBD2 (5 bases each). CDR3 length equals 14 residues. The germline gives CDR1 MRHNA, CDR2 SNTAGT. The V end was cut by 0 bases, the J end by 4 bases, with 8 bases between. This chain's CDR3 is CASSDSPGPDTQYF. The CDR3 DNA reads as TGTGCCAGCAGTGACTCCCCGGGGCCAGATACGCAGTATTTT.

The chain carries TRBV6-1 and TRBJ1-4; no clear D. V shed 5 bases and J shed 8 bases, with 12 bases lying between them. The V gene's germline CDR1 is MNHNS and CDR2 SASEGT. The CDR3 is 13 residues long. CDR3 region: CASSFQPGEKLFF. CDR3 in DNA: TGTGCCAGCAGTTTCCAACCGGGCGAAAAACTGTTTTTT.

The CDR3, as DNA: TGTGCCAGCACCACACCACCCCTCTACACCGGGGAGCTGTTTTTT. This gives the protein CASTTPPLYTGELFF. The rearrangement links TRBV6-5 to TRBJ2-2; D not resolved. V was clipped by 7 bases and J by 3 bases, with 15 bases between them. CDR3 length: 15 residues. In germline, CDR1 is MNHEY, CDR2 SVGAGI.

As DNA, the CDR3 is TGTGCCAGCAGTTGGGGACAGGCGGCCGCCGAGCAGTACTTC. Protein sequence: CASSWGQAAAEQYF. The J gene is TRBJ2-7, the V gene TRBV27; 8 nucleotides line up with TRBD1. The V and J ends lost 4 bases and 6 bases, in that order; junction bases with no gene match: 8. This CDR3 has 14 residues. The germline V gene encodes CDR1 MNHEY and CDR2 SMNVEV (reference sequence).

The V call is TRBV30, the J call TRBJ2-7, with D possibly TRBD1 on 5 matching bases. V lost 0 bases to trimming and J lost 6 bases, with 12 bases between them. Germline assignment: CDR1 GTSNPN and CDR2 SVGIG (reference sequence). This CDR3 has 13 residues. CDR3 loop: CAWSVAGYSEQYF. The CDR3 region has the DNA TGTGCCTGGAGTGTGGCAGGGTATTCCGAGCAGTACTTC. Full variable domain (outside the CDR3, taken from reference TRBV30 and TRBJ2-7): SQTIHQWPATLVQPVGSPLSLECTVEGTSNPNLYWYRQAAGRGLQLLFYSVGIGQISSEVPQNLSASRPQDRQFILSSKKLLLSDSGFYLCAWSVAGYSEQYFGPGTRLTVT.

The chain recombines TRBV4-1 with TRBJ1-2; D not certain. Trimming took 1 base from V and 0 from J, leaving 9 bases between them. This CDR3 has 15 amino acids. Germline-derived CDR1 and CDR2 are MGHRA and YSYEKL. The CDR3 protein is CASSQAGSPNYGYTF. CDR3 DNA: TGCGCCAGCAGCCAAGCCGGGAGTCCTAACTATGGCTACACCTTC.

V gene TRBV27 combines with J gene TRBJ2-7; a weak D match, TRBD1 (6 bases). Germline CDR1 is MNHEY and CDR2 is SMNVEV (reference sequence). V lost 6 bases to trimming and J lost 7 bases, with 16 bases between them. The CDR3 totals 13 residues. CDR3 amino acids: CASSYKGVREQYF. CDR3 nucleotide sequence: TGTGCCAGCAGCTATAAGGGGGTACGGGAGCAGTACTTC.